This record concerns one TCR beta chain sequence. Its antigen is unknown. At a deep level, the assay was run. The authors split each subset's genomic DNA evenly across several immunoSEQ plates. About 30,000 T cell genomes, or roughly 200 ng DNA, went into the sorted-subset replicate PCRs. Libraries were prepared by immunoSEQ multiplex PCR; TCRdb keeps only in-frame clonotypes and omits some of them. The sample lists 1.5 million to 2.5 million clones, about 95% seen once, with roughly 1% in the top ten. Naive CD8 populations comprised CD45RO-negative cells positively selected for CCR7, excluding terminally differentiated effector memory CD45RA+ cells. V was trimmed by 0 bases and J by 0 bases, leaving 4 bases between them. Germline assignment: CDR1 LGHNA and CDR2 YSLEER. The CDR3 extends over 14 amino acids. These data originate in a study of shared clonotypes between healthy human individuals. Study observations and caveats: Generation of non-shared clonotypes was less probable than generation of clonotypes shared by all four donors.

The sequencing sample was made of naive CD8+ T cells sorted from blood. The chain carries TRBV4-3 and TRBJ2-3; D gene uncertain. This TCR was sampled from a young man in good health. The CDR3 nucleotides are TGCGCCAGCAGCCAAGAGTTCAGCACAGATACGCAGTATTTT. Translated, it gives CASSQEFSTDTQYF.